This TCR beta chain is from a study of OX40 agonist ivuxolimab in advanced cancers. Overall study: Head and neck, renal cell, melanoma or hepatocellular carcinoma were the cancers that dose-escalation patients had.

V dropped 5 bases and J dropped 1 base, with 12 bases sitting between them. Germline V gene lookup returns CDR1 SGHAT and CDR2 FQNNGV. This CDR3 comprises 15 residues. Sequencing was performed with immunoSEQ multiplex PCR; in TCRdb, only in-frame clones are kept and a portion is missing. The table lists 55,000 to 70,000 clones, roughly 85% of them singletons. This receptor was taken from an adult with an advanced solid tumor such as melanoma, head and neck, liver or kidney cancer. The gene calls are TRBV11-2 and TRBJ1-5; weak D call: TRBD1 (5 bases). The specimen was CD4+ or CD8+ T cells sorted from blood, collected in a trial of the OX40 agonist ivuxolimab. The CDR3 DNA follows: TGTGCCAGCAGCCTTAAGCAGGGCAGCAATCAGCCCCAGCATTTT. It is translated as CASSLKQGSNQPQHF. The full variable domain, rest sourced from reference TRBV11-2 and TRBJ1-5, is EAGVAQSPRYKIIEKRQSVAFWCNPISGHATLYWYQQILGQGPKLLIQFQNNGVVDDSQLPKDRFSAERLKGVDSTLKIQPAKLEDSAVYLCASSLKQGSNQPQHFGDGTRLSIL.